A selection of T cell receptor beta chains follows, all from one sample in a study of T-cell memory formation after mild COVID-19. TCRdb recomputed calls from the 5' RACE reads with MiXCR, one row per CDR3 protein. The sample shows around 300,000 distinct CDR3 sequences, roughly 19% of them seen only once. Material for sequencing was PBMCs or a T cell subset sorted from them (not recorded which). Receptor source: a man younger than 35 who had mild COVID-19 (a few samples of this study predate the infection). Cell type and time point are not known. CDR3s include the opening cysteine and the closing phenylalanine or tryptophan. D genes are given only for firm matches. The size of a clone is reported for some rows only, either as once, few or many, or as a class for expanded clones.

>few|TRBD1|TRBJ1-6|TRBV12-3/TRBV12-4
CASRPPPTGSGPLHF
TGTGCCAGCAGACCCCCCCCGACAGGGTCCGGACCCCTCCACTTT
>few|TRBD1|TRBJ1-6|TRBV6-5
CASSFQGQGTRSPLHF
TGTGCCAGCAGTTTCCAGGGACAGGGAACTCGATCACCCCTCCACTTT
>.|.|TRBJ2-5|TRBV20-1
CSARPWTAQETQYF
TGCAGTGCTAGACCTTGGACAGCCCAAGAGACCCAGTACTTC
>.|.|TRBJ2-1|TRBV11-2
CASSFSPEDNEQFF
TGTGCCAGCAGCTTTTCCCCCGAAGACAATGAGCAGTTCTTC
>.|.|TRBJ1-3|TRBV9
CASSRTLRGTSGGNTIYF
TGTGCCAGCAGCCGGACCCTAAGAGGGACTTCCGGTGGAAACACCATATATTTT
>.|TRBD1|TRBJ2-2|TRBV7-9
CASSSGTGGFNTGELFF
TGTGCCAGCAGCTCCGGGACAGGGGGCTTTAACACCGGGGAGCTGTTTTTT
>many|.|TRBJ2-1|TRBV7-2
CASSVRGRGEPYNEQFF
TGTGCCAGCAGCGTCAGGGGACGGGGGGAACCCTACAATGAGCAGTTCTTC
>few|TRBD2|TRBJ2-7|TRBV2
CASGTTLYEQYF
TGTGCCAGCGGGACTACCCTCTACGAGCAGTACTTC
>.|.|TRBJ2-2|TRBV25-1
CASMYTGELFF
TGTGCCAGCATGTACACCGGGGAGCTGTTTTTT
>.|.|TRBJ2-7|TRBV10-3
CAISAAGEQYF
TGTGCCATCAGCGCAGCGGGCGAGCAGTACTTC
>.|.|TRBJ1-5|TRBV3-1
CASSPQQGNQPQHF
TGTGCCAGCAGTCCTCAGCAGGGCAATCAGCCCCAGCATTTT
>few|TRBD1|TRBJ1-2|TRBV7-9
CASSGPGQGALNYGYTF
TGTGCCAGCAGCGGGCCGGGACAGGGGGCCCTTAACTATGGCTACACCTTC
>.|.|TRBJ1-6|TRBV11-1
CASSSKKGRASYNSPLHF
TGTGCCAGCAGCTCCAAAAAAGGACGGGCCTCCTATAATTCACCCCTCCACTTT
>.|.|TRBJ1-4|TRBV7-9
CASSLVAGSRELFF
TGTGCCAGCAGCTTAGTAGCTGGGAGCAGGGAACTGTTTTTT
>.|TRBD1|TRBJ1-5|TRBV5-6
CASSSGDRNQPQHF
TGTGCCAGCAGTTCCGGGGACAGAAATCAGCCCCAGCATTTT
>once|.|TRBJ2-3|TRBV6-6
CASTLSENTQYF
TGTGCCAGCACCCTAAGTGAGAATACGCAGTATTTT
>.|.|TRBJ2-7|TRBV4-3
CASSLAATNEQYF
TGCGCCAGCAGCCTAGCGGCCACCAACGAGCAGTACTTC
>few|.|TRBJ2-1|TRBV20-1
CSARLGGARFEQFF
TGCAGTGCCAGACTGGGGGGGGCAAGGTTTGAGCAGTTCTTC
>once|.|TRBJ1-3|TRBV12-3/TRBV12-4
CASSPPGYVGNTIYF
TGTGCCAGCAGCCCCCCGGGGTATGTGGGAAACACCATATATTTT
>few|TRBD1|TRBJ1-2|TRBV12-3/TRBV12-4
CASSPKGTGYGYTF
TGTGCCAGCAGTCCAAAGGGGACAGGCTATGGCTACACCTTC
>many|.|TRBJ1-2|TRBV5-1
CASSLDGPYGYTF
TGTGCTAGCAGCTTGGATGGCCCCTATGGCTACACCTTC
>.|.|TRBJ2-4|TRBV5-5
CASSFGRDQYF
TGTGCCAGCAGCTTCGGGCGCGATCAGTACTTC
>few|.|TRBJ1-1|TRBV29-1
CSVVVQANTEAFF
TGCAGCGTTGTGGTTCAGGCGAACACTGAAGCTTTCTTT
>.|.|TRBJ2-3|TRBV6-5
CASSYRGLGTDTQYF
TGTGCCAGCAGTTACAGGGGATTGGGTACAGATACGCAGTATTTT
>.|TRBD1|TRBJ1-6|TRBV12-3/TRBV12-4
CASRARRDRGIYNSPLHF
TGTGCCAGCAGGGCCCGAAGGGACAGGGGAATCTATAATTCACCCCTCCACTTT
>.|.|TRBJ2-7|TRBV5-6
CASSFLGAGEQYF
TGTGCCAGCAGCTTTCTGGGGGCGGGTGAGCAGTACTTC
>.|TRBD2|TRBJ2-1|TRBV20-1
CSARSTSGGAYNEQFF
TGCAGTGCTAGATCGACTAGCGGGGGCGCCTACAATGAGCAGTTCTTC
>.|TRBD1|TRBJ2-2|TRBV15
CATSRELPWTGANTGELFF
TGTGCCACCAGCAGAGAGCTACCCTGGACAGGGGCAAACACCGGGGAGCTGTTTTTT
>.|TRBD2|TRBJ2-1|TRBV4-3
CASSQDPVAQRGVEQFF
TGCGCCAGCAGCCAAGATCCTGTAGCGCAGCGGGGGGTTGAGCAGTTCTTC
>.|.|TRBJ2-5|TRBV5-4
CASSLARGRGETQYF
TGTGCCAGCAGCTTGGCTCGGGGGCGAGGAGAGACCCAGTACTTC
>few|.|TRBJ2-7|TRBV6-2/TRBV6-3
CASSYRGHEQYF
TGTGCCAGCAGTTACAGGGGTCACGAGCAGTACTTC
>few|.|TRBJ1-1|TRBV7-3
CASSPEVGYEAFF
TGTGCCAGCAGCCCCGAAGTCGGCTACGAAGCTTTCTTT
>few|TRBD1|TRBJ1-2|TRBV5-6
CASSLGVGDRLF
TGTGCCAGCAGCTTGGGGGTCGGGGACAGACTCTTC
>.|.|TRBJ1-6|TRBV4-3
CASSQVGGGTANSPLHF
TGCGCCAGCAGCCAAGTCGGGGGGGGTACCGCCAATTCACCCCTCCACTTT
>.|.|TRBJ1-4|TRBV7-8
CASSLELRPGEKLFF
TGTGCCAGCAGCTTAGAACTTCGGCCGGGTGAAAAACTGTTTTTT
>few|TRBD2|TRBJ2-2|TRBV2
CASTERGGTGELFF
TGTGCCAGCACCGAGCGGGGGGGCACCGGGGAGCTGTTTTTT
>few|.|TRBJ1-1|TRBV18
CASSRVGPNTEAFF
TGTGCCAGCTCCAGGGTAGGGCCCAACACTGAAGCTTTCTTT
>.|TRBD2|TRBJ2-1|TRBV7-2
CASRDQRGGLGEQFF
TGTGCCAGCAGAGATCAGCGGGGGGGCCTCGGTGAGCAGTTCTTC
>.|.|TRBJ1-5|TRBV10-3
CAISESMGGQPQHF
TGTGCCATCAGTGAGTCGATGGGGGGCCAGCCCCAGCATTTT
>.|.|TRBJ2-7|TRBV4-1
CASSHPSGAAYYEQYF
TGCGCCAGCAGCCACCCCTCGGGAGCGGCCTACTACGAGCAGTACTTC
>once|.|TRBJ1-2|TRBV20-1
CSARDRATLYGYTF
TGCAGTGCTAGAGACCGGGCCACTCTCTATGGCTACACCTTC
>few|.|TRBJ1-1|TRBV10-3
CAIGKQGNTEAFF
TGTGCCATCGGCAAACAGGGGAACACTGAAGCTTTCTTT
>.|TRBD1|TRBJ1-1|TRBV4-3
CASSQQTGGTEAFF
TGCGCCAGCAGCCAGCAAACAGGGGGCACTGAAGCTTTCTTT
>.|TRBD1|TRBJ2-7|TRBV10-3
CAISGDRAVYEQYF
TGTGCCATCAGTGGGGACAGGGCGGTCTACGAGCAGTACTTC
>few|.|TRBJ1-2|TRBV6-6
CASSYAVLGGYTF
TGTGCCAGCAGTTACGCGGTCCTTGGGGGCTACACCTTC
>many|.|TRBJ2-2|TRBV4-1
CASSQGTGSQVGWELFF
TGCGCCAGCAGCCAAGGAACAGGCAGTCAAGTTGGTTGGGAGCTGTTTTTT
>many|.|TRBJ1-2|TRBV2
CASEGGVYGYTF
TGTGCCAGCGAAGGGGGAGTTTATGGCTACACCTTC
>few|TRBD2|TRBJ2-1|TRBV6-5
CASSFTERGDYNEQFF
TGTGCCAGCAGTTTCACCGAGCGGGGGGACTACAATGAGCAGTTCTTC
>few|TRBD1|TRBJ2-7|TRBV25-1
CASRVAGGYEQYF
TGTGCCAGCAGAGTAGCAGGGGGCTACGAGCAGTACTTC
>few|.|TRBJ2-5|TRBV7-3
CASSLGPGVGETQYF
TGTGCCAGCAGCCTAGGCCCGGGCGTTGGAGAGACCCAGTACTTC
>.|TRBD1|TRBJ1-1|TRBV20-1
CSASDRGTEAFF
TGCAGTGCTAGCGACAGGGGCACTGAAGCTTTCTTT
>few|TRBD2|TRBJ2-7|TRBV12-3/TRBV12-4
CASSSYSGTSDEQYF
TGTGCCAGCAGTTCCTATTCCGGGACTAGCGACGAGCAGTACTTC
>.|TRBD1|TRBJ2-3|TRBV10-3
CAMESNRGRADTQYF
TGTGCCATGGAATCAAACAGGGGTCGTGCAGATACGCAGTATTTT
>.|TRBD1|TRBJ1-1|TRBV9
CASSVLTGTEVGFF
TGTGCCAGCAGCGTATTGACCGGGACAGAAGTGGGTTTCTTT
>.|.|TRBJ2-7|TRBV5-1
CASSFSQGASYEQYF
TGCGCCAGCAGCTTTTCTCAGGGTGCCTCCTACGAGCAGTACTTC
>few|TRBD2|TRBJ2-3|TRBV5-5
CASSLDWPGGRADTQYF
TGTGCCAGCAGCTTGGACTGGCCGGGGGGGCGGGCAGATACGCAGTATTTT
>few|.|TRBJ1-3|TRBV15
CATSRDQGVTGNTIYF
TGTGCCACCAGCAGAGATCAGGGAGTGACTGGAAACACCATATATTTT
>many|TRBD2|TRBJ2-7|TRBV4-1
CASSQEGKTSGKTEQYF
TGCGCCAGCAGCCAAGAAGGGAAAACTAGCGGGAAAACCGAGCAGTACTTC
>.|.|TRBJ1-3|TRBV5-1
CASSLVGGSGNTIYF
TGCGCCAGCAGCTTGGTCGGGGGCTCTGGAAACACCATATATTTT